This T cell receptor beta chain was found in a study of spatial heterogeneity in lung cancer. Study-level information: Every unique TCR and UMI combination, on average, appeared more than ten times in raw reads. Study conclusions and caveats: It was found that expanded intratumoral alpha and beta TCR counts tracked tumor mutation counts.

As to time point: sample taken at primary tumor resection. The donor population consisted of some 70 patients with untreated, early-stage non-small cell lung cancer. Whole RNA, isolated from tumor, nontumor lung or frozen PBMC, was sequenced without prior sorting. This clonotype came up many times. What it binds is unknown. TCRdb used MiXCR to reprocess the 5' RACE reads, holding one entry per CDR3 protein. The sample has 20,000 to 25,000 distinct CDR3 sequences; over 2.5% are singletons. V shed 0 bases and J shed 1 base, with 6 bases lying between them. The CDR3 is made up of 13 amino acids. Germline CDR1 GTSNPN, CDR2 SVGIG (reference sequence).

This clonotype was sampled from a male donor with early-stage non-small cell lung cancer. Specimen: lung tumor tissue, collected at surgery. The V call is TRBV30, the J call TRBJ1-1; weak D call: TRBD1 (5 bases). The DNA for the CDR3 is TGTGCCTGGAGTGTCGGGACGAACACTGAAGCTTTCTTT. Encoded protein: CAWSVGTNTEAFF.